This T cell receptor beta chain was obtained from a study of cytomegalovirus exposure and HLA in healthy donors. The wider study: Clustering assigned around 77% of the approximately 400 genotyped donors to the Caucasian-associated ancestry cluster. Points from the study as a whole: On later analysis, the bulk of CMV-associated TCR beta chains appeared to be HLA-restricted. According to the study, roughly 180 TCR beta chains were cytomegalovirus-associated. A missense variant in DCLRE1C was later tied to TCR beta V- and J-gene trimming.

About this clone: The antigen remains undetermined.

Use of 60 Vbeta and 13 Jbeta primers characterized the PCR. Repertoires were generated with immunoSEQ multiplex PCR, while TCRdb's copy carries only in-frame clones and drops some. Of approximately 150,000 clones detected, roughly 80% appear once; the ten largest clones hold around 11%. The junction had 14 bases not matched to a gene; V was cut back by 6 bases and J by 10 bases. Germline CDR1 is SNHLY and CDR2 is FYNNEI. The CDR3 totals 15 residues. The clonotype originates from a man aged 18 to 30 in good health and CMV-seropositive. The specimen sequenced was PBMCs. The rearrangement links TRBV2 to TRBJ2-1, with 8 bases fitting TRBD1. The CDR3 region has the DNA TGTGCCAGCAGCCAGCTCGGACAGGGAGTAGGGGAGCAGTTCTTC. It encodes CASSQLGQGVGEQFF. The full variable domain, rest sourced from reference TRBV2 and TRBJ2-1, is EPEVTQTPSHQVTQMGQEVILRCVPISNHLYFYWYRQILGQKVEFLVSFYNNEISEKSEIFDDQFSVERPDGSNFTLKIRSTKLEDSAMYFCASSQLGQGVGEQFFGPGTRLTVL.